These 16 T cell receptor beta chains were sequenced from one sample in a study of shared T cell receptors in the human thymus. The assay was immunoSEQ multiplex PCR, and TCRdb's table has in-frame clones only and misses some. The sample contains almost 550,000 clones, 75% to 85% of which appear only once. These records were also assigned to another study, of human thymus T cells.

The sample comprised thymocytes. These receptor sequences come from a boy younger than two with a congenital heart defect.

V gene TRBV21-1 combines with J gene TRBJ2-3; the tabulated D call, TRBD1, remains unverified against the DNA. TRBV21-1 is a pseudogene locus. The CDR3 is 18 amino acids. CDR3 nucleotide sequence: TGTGCCAGCAGCAAAGGGGCGAGTACCCTAACTAGCACAGATACGCAGTATTTT. Translation gives CASSKGASTLTSTDTQYF.

V is TRBV6-1 and J is TRBJ1-5, with D unclear. CDR3 length: 12 residues. The germline V gene has CDR1 MNHNS and CDR2 SASEGT. V gave up 10 bases and J gave up 4 bases, with 11 bases separating them. Here the CDR3 reads CATRSGNQPQHF. The CDR3 DNA reads TGTGCCACCCGCTCGGGGAATCAGCCCCAGCATTTT.

V gene TRBV5-6 combines with J gene TRBJ1-2; TRBD1 aligns across 10 bases. CDR1 and CDR2 from the germline V gene are SGHDT and YYEEEE. The CDR3 totals 14 residues. With 4 bases clipped from V and 8 bases from J, the junction kept 8 bases outside the gene matches. The CDR3 nucleotides read TGTGCCAGCAGCCTTAGGACAGGGGGGCAGGGCTACACCTTC. Translated: CASSLRTGGQGYTF.

The chain combines TRBV5-1 with TRBJ2-5; D perhaps matches TRBD1 (6 bases). Germline V gene lookup returns CDR1 SGHRS and CDR2 YFSETQ. The V end was cut by 2 bases, the J end by 1 base, with 12 bases between. This CDR3 comprises 15 residues. CDR3 in amino acids: CASSLGQSFQETQYF. The CDR3 coding sequence is TGCGCCAGCAGCTTAGGACAGTCTTTCCAAGAGACCCAGTACTTC. Looking up the rest from reference TRBV5-1 and TRBJ2-5 gives the full variable domain: KAGVTQTPRYLIKTRGQQVTLSCSPISGHRSVSWYQQTPGQGLQFLFEYFSETQRNKGNFPGRFSGRQFSNSRSEMNVSTLELGDSALYLCASSLGQSFQETQYFGPGTRLLVL.

V and J are TRBV6-6 and TRBJ2-7; 7 bases are a match to TRBD1. The CDR3 extends over 16 amino acids. Germline V gene sequence: CDR1 MNHNY, CDR2 SVGAGI (reference sequence). V shed 4 bases and J 2 bases; nucleotides not matched to a gene: 11. The CDR3 region is CASSSLPQTGPYEQYF. The CDR3 nucleotides read TGTGCCAGCAGTTCCCTACCCCAGACAGGGCCCTACGAGCAGTACTTC.

The chain combines TRBV4-3 with TRBJ2-3; TRBD2 agrees at 12 bases. V trimming: 4 bases; J trimming: 6 bases; junction bases outside the gene matches: 11. CDR3 length equals 17 residues. Germline V gene sequence: CDR1 LGHNA, CDR2 YSLEER. CDR3: CASSPKVGLAGSDTQYF. The CDR3 DNA reads as TGCGCCAGCAGCCCTAAGGTGGGACTAGCGGGCTCCGATACGCAGTATTTT.

This rearrangement joins TRBV5-6 to TRBJ1-2, with D hard to call. Trimming stripped 0 bases from V and 4 bases from J, with 10 bases between. The CDR3 sequence is 14 residues long. Per germline, CDR1 SGHDT and CDR2 YYEEEE. The CDR3 DNA reads as TGTGCCAGCAGCTTGGGACTCCCCTCCTATGGCTACACCTTC. Its protein product is CASSLGLPSYGYTF.

The rearrangement links TRBV27 to TRBJ2-4; TRBD2 matches at 8 bases. The V and J ends lost 8 bases and 8 bases, in that order; junction bases with no gene match: 14. CDR1 is MNHEY, CDR2 SMNVEV, per germline (reference sequence). The length of the CDR3 is 15 residues. The CDR3 DNA is TGTGCCAGCGTTGGGACTAGGGGGAGCGGGGACATTCAGTACTTC. It encodes CASVGTRGSGDIQYF.

The chain employs TRBV11-3 and TRBJ2-2, with 8 bases aligning to TRBD2. V shed 0 bases and J 6 bases; nucleotides not matched to a gene: 6. Germline V gene sequence: CDR1 SGHNT, CDR2 YENEEA. The CDR3 covers 16 residues. The CDR3: CASSLEGGLVPGELFF. In nucleotides, the CDR3 is TGTGCCAGCAGCTTAGAGGGGGGACTAGTCCCCGGGGAGCTGTTTTTT.

This clone was recorded once. The junction departs from germline at one end; a sequencing error may be responsible. The chain carries TRBV10-1 and TRBJ1-4, with D unclear. There are 13 residues in the CDR3. The germline gives CDR1 WNHNN, CDR2 SYGVQD (reference sequence). CDR3 in amino acids: CASRADSNEQLFF. Written as DNA, the CDR3 is TGCGCCAGCAGGGCGGACTCCAATGAACAACTGTTTTTT.

This clone has only a few counts. V and J are TRBV10-1 and TRBJ2-3; D not resolved. CDR1 is WNHNN and CDR2 is SYGVQD in the germline V gene (reference sequence). The V and J ends lost 0 bases and 2 bases respectively, with 9 bases between them. The CDR3 consists of 15 residues. CDR3 loop: CASSESPRITDTQYF. The CDR3 DNA is TGCGCCAGCAGTGAGTCCCCGCGCATCACAGATACGCAGTATTTT.

The genes are TRBV4-1 and TRBJ2-1; no clear D. V gave up 0 bases and J gave up 5 bases, with 17 bases separating them. The CDR3 is 17 residues long. Germline V gene data show CDR1 as MGHRA and CDR2 as YSYEKL. CDR3 residues: CASSQENSTPLDNEQFF. The CDR3 bases are TGCGCCAGCAGCCAAGAGAATAGCACCCCGTTGGACAATGAGCAGTTCTTC.

The chain is built from TRBV5-6 and TRBJ2-1; 11 bases line up with TRBD2. This CDR3 has 19 amino acids. Germline values: CDR1 SGHDT, CDR2 YYEEEE. V shed 7 bases and J 7 bases; nucleotides not matched to a gene: 22. CDR3 coding DNA: TGTGCCAGCGAGCATAGGGAACACGCTAGCGGGAGGCGGGGGAATGAGCAGTTCTTC. The encoded protein is CASEHREHASGRRGNEQFF.

The V gene is TRBV18, the J gene TRBJ1-5; D is unresolved. The germline CDR1 and CDR2 sequences are KGHSH and LQKENI. This CDR3 is built from 13 residues. V was cut by 6 bases and J by 6 bases, with 12 bases left in between. The CDR3 region is CASSPLGCQPQHF. The CDR3 DNA reads TGTGCCAGCTCCCCCTTGGGCTGTCAGCCCCAGCATTTT.

This chain uses TRBV7-2 with TRBJ2-1; 14 bases are shared with TRBD2. The germline gives CDR1 SGHTA, CDR2 FQGNSA. There are 16 residues in the CDR3. The V segment lost 4 bases and the J segment 9 bases; nucleotides outside the gene matches: 8. In DNA, the CDR3 is TGTGCCAGCAGCTACTCCGGGACTAGCGGGAGAGTTGAGCAGTTCTTC. Translating it yields CASSYSGTSGRVEQFF.

This clone has just one count. This rearrangement joins TRBV27 to TRBJ2-3; TRBD1 is a possible D gene (6 bases). Trimming removed 6 bases at V and 1 base at J, with 14 bases between. The CDR3 spans 15 residues. Germline V gene sequence: CDR1 MNHEY, CDR2 SMNVEV (reference sequence). The DNA of the CDR3 is TGTGCCAGCAGGGGGGCGTGGGCCCGCACAGATACGCAGTATTTT. Protein: CASRGAWARTDTQYF.